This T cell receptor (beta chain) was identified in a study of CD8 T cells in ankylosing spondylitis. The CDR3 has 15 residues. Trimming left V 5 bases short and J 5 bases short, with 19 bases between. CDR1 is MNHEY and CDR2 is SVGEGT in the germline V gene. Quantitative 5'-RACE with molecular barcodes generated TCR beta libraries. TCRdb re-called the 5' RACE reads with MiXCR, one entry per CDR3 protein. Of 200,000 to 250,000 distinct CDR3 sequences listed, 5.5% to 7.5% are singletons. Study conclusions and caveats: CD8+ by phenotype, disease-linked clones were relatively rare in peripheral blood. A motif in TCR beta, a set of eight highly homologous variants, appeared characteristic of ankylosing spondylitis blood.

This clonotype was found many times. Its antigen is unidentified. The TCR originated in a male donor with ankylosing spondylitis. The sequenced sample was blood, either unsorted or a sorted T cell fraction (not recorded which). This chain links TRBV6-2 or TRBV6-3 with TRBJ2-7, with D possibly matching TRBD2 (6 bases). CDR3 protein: CASSPRSWTTNEQYF. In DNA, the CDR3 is TGTGCCAGCAGTCCGCGATCGTGGACTACGAACGAGCAGTACTTC.